The next 12 T cell receptor beta chains were all read from a single sample in a study of cytomegalovirus exposure and HLA in healthy donors. The PCR employed 60 Vbeta primers together with 13 Jbeta primers. The method was immunoSEQ multiplex PCR; TCRdb's version includes in-frame clones alone and lacks a portion of them. The sample holds about 170,000 clones; 73% are singletons and the top ten take roughly 5.4%. The sample taken for sequencing was PBMCs. These receptors were collected from a young woman in good health and CMV-seropositive.

CDR3 residues: CASSPQGGHPYGYTF. CDR3 bases: TGCGCCAGCAGCCCCCAGGGGGGACACCCCTATGGCTACACCTTC. This chain uses TRBV4-3 with TRBJ1-2; 7 bases match TRBD1. This CDR3 is 15 amino acids long. V shed 4 bases, J shed 4 bases, and the junction held 9 bases outside the gene matches. Germline lookup yields CDR1 LGHNA and CDR2 YSLEER.

This clone was detected only once. CDR3 amino acids: CASSQDRGYADTQYF. CDR3 nucleotide sequence: TGTGCCAGCAGCCAGGACAGGGGGTACGCAGATACGCAGTATTTT. V usage is TRBV5-6 and J usage is TRBJ2-3; 10 bases map to TRBD1. J lost 4 bases, V lost 4 bases, and 6 bases had no gene match. Looked up from germline, CDR1 is SGHDT and CDR2 is YYEEEE. This CDR3 has 15 residues. Looking up the rest from reference TRBV5-6 and TRBJ2-3 gives the full variable domain: DAGVTQSPTHLIKTRGQQVTLRCSPKSGHDTVSWYQQALGQGPQFIFQYYEEEERQRGNFPDRFSGHQFPNYSSELNVNALLLGDSALYLCASSQDRGYADTQYFGPGTRLTVL.

The V and J genes are TRBV30 and TRBJ1-2, with D hard to call. The germline V gene has CDR1 GTSNPN and CDR2 SVGIG (reference sequence). Trimming stripped 0 bases from V and 6 bases from J, with 5 bases between. This CDR3 comprises 11 residues. CDR3 nucleotides: TGTGCCTGGAGTGTAACGGATGGCTACACCTTC. Translating it yields CAWSVTDGYTF. Full variable domain (remainder filled in from reference TRBV30 and TRBJ1-2): SQTIHQWPATLVQPVGSPLSLECTVEGTSNPNLYWYRQAAGRGLQLLFYSVGIGQISSEVPQNLSASRPQDRQFILSSKKLLLSDSGFYLCAWSVTDGYTFGSGTRLTVV.

The chain has TRBV2 and TRBJ1-5; a possible D gene is TRBD1 (5 bases). The germline V gene has CDR1 SNHLY and CDR2 FYNNEI. The germline V and J ends were trimmed by 6 bases and 4 bases, with 10 bases remaining between them. This CDR3 has 13 residues. The CDR3 DNA follows: TGTGCCAGCAGACCCGACAGAAATCAGCCCCAGCATTTT. It translates to CASRPDRNQPQHF.

The chain employs TRBV11-2 and TRBJ2-1; D is perhaps TRBD2 (5 bases). Trimming cost V 3 bases and J 8 bases, with 8 bases left between them. The CDR3 consists of 12 residues. Germline CDR1 and CDR2: SGHAT and FQNNGV. CDR3 region: CASSLRVDEQFF. The DNA for the CDR3 is TGTGCCAGCAGCTTGAGGGTGGATGAGCAGTTCTTC.

This chain joins TRBV5-6 and TRBJ2-2; 12 nucleotides match TRBD2. This CDR3 region has 18 residues. Losses at the gene ends were 4 bases for V and 3 bases for J; bases not matched to a gene: 10. Germline V lookup: CDR1 SGHDT, CDR2 YYEEEE. For the CDR3, the DNA is TGTGCCAGCAGCCCGGCGGCTAGCGGGGGGGCATACACCGGGGAGCTGTTTTTT. Its protein product is CASSPAASGGAYTGELFF.

Note on this clone: One junction end disagrees with the germline gene, perhaps due to a read error. This sequence joins TRBV28 and TRBJ1-2, with 12 positions matching TRBD1. The CDR3 contains 15 residues. From germline, CDR1 is MDHEN and CDR2 SYDVKM. CDR3 loop: CTSRWGTGGTGGYTF. DNA for the CDR3: TGTACCAGCAGGTGGGGGACAGGGGGCACGGGAGGCTACACCTTC.

The chain has TRBV5-1 and TRBJ2-2; D may be TRBD1 (5 bases). The germline CDR1 and CDR2 sequences are SGHRS and YFSETQ. V lost 6 bases to trimming and J lost 2 bases, with 11 bases between them. This CDR3 spans 14 amino acids. The DNA for the CDR3 is TGCGCCAGCACGATAGGGGCAAACACCGGGGAGCTGTTTTTT. This gives the protein CASTIGANTGELFF. The complete variable domain, with remaining parts taken from reference TRBV5-1 and TRBJ2-2, reads KAGVTQTPRYLIKTRGQQVTLSCSPISGHRSVSWYQQTPGQGLQFLFEYFSETQRNKGNFPGRFSGRQFSNSRSEMNVSTLELGDSALYLCASTIGANTGELFFGEGSRLTVL.

This sequence joins TRBV4-3 and TRBJ2-7; 10 bases match TRBD2. Per germline, CDR1 LGHNA and CDR2 YSLEER. Trimming at V came to 0 bases and at J to 3 bases, leaving 5 bases not matched to a gene. The CDR3 length is 16 residues. CDR3 region: CASSQEEAGGFYEQYF. CDR3 bases: TGCGCCAGCAGCCAAGAAGAAGCGGGGGGGTTCTACGAGCAGTACTTC.

This clone is a singleton in its sample. The chain employs TRBV12-2 and TRBJ1-1; the table's D call of TRBD1 was not tested on the DNA. TRBV12-2 is a listed pseudogene. The CDR3 is 10 residues long. CDR3 sequence reads: CAQGSPEAFF. In nucleotides, the CDR3 is TGTGCCCAGGGGAGTCCTGAAGCTTTCTTT.

On this clone: A read error may account for a junction end that differs from germline. The chain is built from TRBV7-9 and TRBJ1-2; a weak D match, TRBD1 (6 bases). There are 15 residues in the CDR3. Germline V CDR1 and CDR2: SEHNR, FQNEAQ (reference sequence). CDR3 in amino acids: CSSSFFLGADYGYTF. CDR3 bases: TGTTCCAGCAGCTTCTTTTTGGGGGCGGACTATGGCTACACCTTC.

The sample holds one count of this clone. The V and J genes are TRBV5-8 and TRBJ2-3, with 8 bases lining up with TRBD2. From germline, CDR1 is SGHTS and CDR2 YDEGEE. This CDR3 has 16 residues. V dropped 6 bases and J dropped 8; count of bases not matched to a gene: 17. The CDR3 sequence is CASISGGGTEHGTQYF. Here the CDR3 DNA reads TGTGCCAGCATCTCCGGGGGGGGGACGGAGCATGGTACGCAGTATTTT.